This TCR beta chain was retrieved from a study of T cell responses to AZD1222 COVID-19 vaccine. Turning to this clone: Its specificity is unknown. The germline gene is not matched at one end of the junction; a read error may be the cause.

Germline lookup yields CDR1 KGHSH and CDR2 LQKENI. The CDR3 covers 17 residues. Clones were read by immunoSEQ multiplex PCR, and TCRdb kept only the in-frame ones, dropping some. This table has roughly 70,000 clones, about 89% appearing once. Study-wide points: Regions 160-218 and 743-854 held dominance among vaccine-associated CD4 TCRs, which spanned spike. Seropositivity was recorded at baseline in only five to seven AZD1222 recipients. The donor group comprised mostly white British people and more females; the analysis possibly underestimated clonal diversity.

This sample comprised peripheral blood, obtained 28 days after the second dose of the MenACWY control vaccine. The sequence was collected from an adult who received the MenACWY meningococcal vaccine as a control. The chain is built from TRBV18 and TRBJ2-1; 14 nucleotides agree with TRBD2. The CDR3 region is CASSPPGLAGAYNEQFF. In nucleotides, the CDR3 is TGTGCCAGCTCGCCACCGGGACTAGCGGGGGCCTACAATGAGCAGTTCTTC.